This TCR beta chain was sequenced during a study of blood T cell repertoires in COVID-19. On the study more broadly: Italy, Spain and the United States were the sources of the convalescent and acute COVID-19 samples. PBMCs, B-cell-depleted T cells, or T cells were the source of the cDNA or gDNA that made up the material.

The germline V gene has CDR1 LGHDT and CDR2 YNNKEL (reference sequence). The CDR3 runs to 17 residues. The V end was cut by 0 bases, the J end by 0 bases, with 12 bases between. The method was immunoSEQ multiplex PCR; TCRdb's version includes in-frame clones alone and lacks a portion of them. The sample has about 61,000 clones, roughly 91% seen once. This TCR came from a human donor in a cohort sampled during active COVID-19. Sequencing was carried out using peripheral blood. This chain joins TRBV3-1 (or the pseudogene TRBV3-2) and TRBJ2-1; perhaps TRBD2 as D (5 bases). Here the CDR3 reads CASSQDIQSGSYNEQFF. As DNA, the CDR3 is TGTGCCAGCAGCCAAGATATCCAGAGCGGCTCCTACAATGAGCAGTTCTTC.